Each of the 24 T cell receptor beta chains below was sequenced from the same sample in a study of blood T cells in healthy people across ages. Alongside a J-beta primer mix, a sample-barcoded 5' primer served in a second PCR lasting about 7 to 11 cycles. MiXCR was run by TCRdb on the 5' RACE reads, yielding one entry per CDR3 protein. The sample includes over 600,000 distinct CDR3 sequences, roughly 41% of them seen just once. The sample comprised blood. The receptors were gathered from an elderly man in good health.

This clonotype was seen at least ten times. The chain recombines TRBV3-1 with TRBJ2-5; 7 nucleotides align to TRBD1. The trim removed 7 bases at V and 1 base at J, leaving 6 bases unmatched. This CDR3 contains 14 residues. Germline V gives CDR1 LGHDT, CDR2 YNNKEL (reference sequence). The CDR3 loop is CASMRTGGQETQYF. As DNA, the CDR3 is TGTGCCAGCATGCGGACAGGAGGCCAAGAGACCCAGTACTTC.

This clonotype has a handful of counts. The chain employs TRBV6-5 and TRBJ1-1; 12 bases are a match to TRBD1. The CDR3 is made up of 16 amino acids. Germline V CDR1 and CDR2: MNHEY, SVGAGI. V dropped 6 bases and J dropped 1; count of bases not matched to a gene: 6. CDR3 in amino acids: CASSTGTGGRNTEAFF. The CDR3 nucleotides are TGTGCCAGCAGCACCGGGACAGGGGGCAGGAACACTGAAGCTTTCTTT.

The chain links TRBV18 to TRBJ2-1, with D unresolved. The germline V gene encodes CDR1 KGHSH and CDR2 LQKENI. This CDR3 is built from 16 residues. V was clipped by 9 bases and J by 4 bases, with 22 bases between them. The CDR3 DNA sequence: TGTGCCAGTTTCACCACCATTCCAAACTTGTACAATGAGCAGTTCTTC. Its protein product is CASFTTIPNLYNEQFF.

The genes are TRBV9 and TRBJ2-2; 11 bases agree with TRBD2. The CDR3 has 18 amino acids. The J segment lost 2 bases and the V segment lost 3 bases, leaving 9 bases of the junction unmatched. Germline values: CDR1 SGDLS, CDR2 YYNGEE. The CDR3 region is CASSALITSGSNTGELFF. CDR3 in DNA: TGTGCCAGCAGCGCCCTTATAACTAGCGGGAGTAACACCGGGGAGCTGTTTTTT.

This chain joins TRBV6-2 or TRBV6-3 and TRBJ2-2; 10 bases are a match to TRBD2. Looked up from germline, CDR1 is MNHEY and CDR2 is SVGEGT. There are 16 residues in the CDR3. Losses at the gene ends were 3 bases for V and 5 bases for J; bases not matched to a gene: 6. The CDR3 loop is CASSYNLAGETGELFF. The DNA for the CDR3 is TGTGCCAGCAGTTATAATCTAGCGGGAGAAACCGGGGAGCTGTTTTTT.

This clonotype has a handful of counts. The V and J genes are TRBV28 and TRBJ2-7, with 9 bases that match TRBD1. This CDR3 contains 15 residues. Germline-derived CDR1 and CDR2 are MDHEN and SYDVKM. V was pared by 7 bases and J by 3 bases, with 10 bases of the junction left unmatched. In DNA, the CDR3 is TGTGCCAGCACCCTAAGGGACAGGGACATCTACGAGCAGTACTTC. Protein product: CASTLRDRDIYEQYF.

Comment on this clonotype: Germline and junction disagree at one end, which may indicate a read error. The rearrangement links TRBV3-1 to TRBJ2-3; D is unresolved. In germline, CDR1 is LGHDT, CDR2 YNNKEL (reference sequence). This CDR3 spans 16 amino acids. The chain's CDR3 is CASSQDRSEYTDAQYF. In DNA, the CDR3 is TGTGCCAGCAGCCAAGATCGGTCAGAATACACAGATGCGCAGTATTTT.

CDR3 region: CSVGGSSTGELFF. CDR3 in DNA: TGCAGCGTTGGAGGGTCAAGTACCGGGGAGCTGTTTTTT. The J gene is TRBJ2-2, the V gene TRBV29-1; D is perhaps TRBD2 (5 bases). Germline V gene lookup returns CDR1 SQVTM and CDR2 ANQGSEA. The CDR3 runs 13 residues. The V end lost 4 bases, the J end lost 5 bases, and 11 bases lay between the germline ends.

V usage is TRBV14 and J usage is TRBJ1-2; TRBD1 agrees at 10 bases. This CDR3 contains 17 residues. Per germline, CDR1 SGHDN and CDR2 FVKESK. Trimming at V came to 0 bases and at J to 2 bases, leaving 6 bases not matched to a gene. The CDR3 protein is CASSQDPWDRGNYGYTF. The CDR3 DNA is TGTGCCAGCAGCCAAGACCCCTGGGACAGGGGCAACTATGGCTACACCTTC.

The CDR3 bases are TGTGCCAGCAGCCCACCGGGGGCAGGGACAAATTCACCCCTCCACTTT. Translated: CASSPPGAGTNSPLHF. The chain combines TRBV9 with TRBJ1-6, with D maybe TRBD1 (6 bases). Trimming pared 4 bases from V and 7 bases from J, leaving 18 bases between. This CDR3 region has 16 residues. CDR1 is SGDLS, CDR2 YYNGEE, per germline.

The chain recombines TRBV28 with TRBJ2-3; D not certain. Trimming cost V 3 bases and J 5 bases, with 12 bases left between them. The CDR3 consists of 14 residues. Germline values: CDR1 MDHEN, CDR2 SYDVKM. The CDR3 nucleotides are TGTGCCAGCAGTTTCGCCGATGGGTTAGATACGCAGTATTTT. It yields the protein CASSFADGLDTQYF.

The sample holds a few counts of this clonotype. The chain is built from TRBV25-1 and TRBJ2-1, with D uncertain. The germline V gene has CDR1 MGHDK and CDR2 SYGVNS. V lost 1 base and J lost 1, with 8 bases in between. The CDR3 spans 15 residues. CDR3 in amino acids: CASSEFAASYNEQFF. The CDR3 coding sequence is TGTGCCAGCAGTGAATTTGCAGCTTCCTACAATGAGCAGTTCTTC.

As to this clonotype: Possible read error: a much larger clone is one base away. The chain joins TRBV7-2 to TRBJ2-5; 7 nucleotides agree with TRBD2. The germline gives CDR1 SGHTA, CDR2 FQGNSA. The CDR3 contains 14 residues. The CDR3 loop reads CASSSGLTQETPYF. CDR3 DNA: TGTGCCAGCAGCTCGGGACTAACTCAAGAGACCCCGTACTTC.

This clonotype was detected ten times or more. The CDR3 region has the DNA TGTGCCATCCGACCGACCCCTAATTCACCCCTCCACTTT. Its protein product is CAIRPTPNSPLHF. The chain employs TRBV10-3 and TRBJ1-6; D remains unclear. CDR3 length equals 13 residues. The V gene lost 8 bases and the J gene lost 6 bases, with 11 bases spanning the gap. Germline V gene lookup returns CDR1 ENHRY and CDR2 SYGVKD.

The chain joins TRBV6-2 or TRBV6-3 to TRBJ1-5, with 7 bases lining up with TRBD1. The CDR3 is made up of 15 amino acids. The junction had 7 bases not matched to a gene; V was cut back by 8 bases and J by 0 bases. CDR1 is MNHEY and CDR2 is SVGEGT in the germline V gene. The CDR3 DNA is TGTGCCAGCGCCAACAGGGGACTTAGCAATCAGCCCCAGCATTTT. As protein: CASANRGLSNQPQHF.

V and J are TRBV10-1 and TRBJ2-4; 10 bases match TRBD2. With V trimmed by 6 bases and J by 13 bases, 12 bases remained unmatched. Germline V CDR1 and CDR2: WNHNN, SYGVQD (reference sequence). The CDR3 has 14 residues. CDR3 in DNA: TGCGCCAGCAGCCTCGGGACTAGCGATTTCAAGCAGTACTTC. As protein: CASSLGTSDFKQYF.

This clonotype was detected a few times. This rearrangement joins TRBV6-1 to TRBJ2-5, with a weak D call TRBD2 (5 bases). V lost 1 base to trimming and J lost 11 bases, with 17 bases between them. The CDR3 consists of 14 residues. The germline V gene has CDR1 MNHNS and CDR2 SASEGT. The DNA for the CDR3 is TGTGCCAGCAGTGAAGGGGGAGAGGGAATAAGGCAGTACTTC. As protein: CASSEGGEGIRQYF.

Concerning this clonotype itself: A much larger clone lies one base from this, so it may be a read error. V gene TRBV29-1 combines with J gene TRBJ2-6; 9 positions agree with TRBD1. This CDR3 contains 18 residues. Germline V gene data show CDR1 as SQVTM and CDR2 as ANQGSEA. Germline trimming cut 0 bases from V and 0 bases from J; bases unmatched to any gene: 6. CDR3 sequence reads: CSVEDWDREPSGANVLTF. CDR3 bases: TGCAGCGTTGAAGATTGGGACAGGGAACCCTCTGGGGCCAACGTCCTGACTTTC.

The CDR3 DNA reads TGCGCCAGCACCACAGGGGGCGCAGGAGAGACCCAGTACTTC. It encodes CASTTGGAGETQYF. V is TRBV5-1 and J is TRBJ2-5; TRBD1 matches at 9 bases. With 6 bases clipped from V and 4 bases from J, the junction kept 7 bases outside the gene matches. CDR3 length: 14 amino acids. The V gene's germline CDR1 is SGHRS and CDR2 YFSETQ.

This clonotype was found a few times. The rearrangement joins TRBV7-8 to TRBJ1-5; D possibly corresponds to TRBD1 (5 bases). Looked up from germline, CDR1 is SGHVS and CDR2 is FQNEAQ. V shed 0 bases and J shed 6 bases, with 12 bases lying between them. The CDR3 extends over 15 amino acids. The CDR3 loop reads CASSLALGGSQPQHF. For the CDR3, the DNA is TGTGCCAGCAGCTTAGCGCTTGGGGGTAGTCAGCCCCAGCATTTT. Using reference TRBV7-8 and TRBJ1-5 for the parts outside the CDR3, the full variable domain is GAGVSQSPRYKVAKRGQDVALRCDPISGHVSLFWYQQALGQGPEFLTYFQNEAQLDKSGLPSDRFFAERPEGSVSTLKIQRTQQEDSAVYLCASSLALGGSQPQHFGDGTRLSIL.

This chain links TRBV5-6 with TRBJ2-3, with 7 bases fitting TRBD2. J was trimmed by 2 bases and V by 4 bases; bases with no gene match: 13. CDR1 SGHDT and CDR2 YYEEEE come from the germline V gene. The CDR3 runs to 17 residues. The CDR3 DNA reads TGTGCCAGCAGCAGACGGCTACGGCGGGGGTACACAGATACGCAGTATTTT. Protein: CASSRRLRRGYTDTQYF.

The rearrangement joins TRBV25-1 to TRBJ2-7; unclear D gene. Germline values: CDR1 MGHDK, CDR2 SYGVNS. This CDR3 has 12 amino acids. Between the trimmed V and J ends, which lost 8 bases and 3 bases, there was a span of 11 bases. The CDR3 sequence: CASGDTIYEQYF. CDR3 coding DNA: TGTGCCAGCGGAGACACAATCTACGAGCAGTACTTC.

This sequence joins TRBV5-1 and TRBJ2-1, with D maybe TRBD1 (6 bases). The CDR3 runs 14 residues. Per germline, CDR1 SGHRS and CDR2 YFSETQ. V gave up 5 bases and J gave up 10 bases, with 19 bases separating them. The CDR3 spells CASSYRTARDEQFF. CDR3 bases: TGCGCCAGCAGTTACAGGACAGCAAGGGACGAGCAGTTCTTC.

This chain connects TRBV25-1 to TRBJ1-2; TRBD1 might be the D (6 bases). Trimming took off 7 bases at V and 4 bases at J, with 16 bases between the two ends. The CDR3 runs 14 residues. The germline gives CDR1 MGHDK, CDR2 SYGVNS. In nucleotides, the CDR3 is TGTGCCAGCACCCCTCATGGGGGCGGCTATGGCTACACCTTC. This sequence encodes CASTPHGGGYGYTF.